This T cell receptor (beta chain) was captured by sequencing in a study of blood T cell repertoires in COVID-19. Across the study: COVID-19 samples, acute and convalescent, were from the United States, Italy and Spain. The cDNA or gDNA used as material had been derived from T cells, B-cell-depleted T cells, or PBMCs.

In the original analysis: Using reference gene primer amplification, nucleated cell counts were estimated. Profiling relied on immunoSEQ multiplex PCR, and the TCRdb table lists in-frame clones only, not all of them. The V and J calls and the clone size are those of that table, but D and trimming were determined from the DNA. The sample holds tens of thousands of clones; about nine tenths are singletons and the top ten take about 15%. Germline loops: CDR1 MNHEY, CDR2 SVGEGT. The CDR3 has 13 amino acids. V gave up 5 bases and J gave up 8 bases, with 15 bases separating them. Sequences were obtained from peripheral blood. The source is a male donor with acute or convalescent COVID-19. This sequence joins TRBV6-2 or TRBV6-3 and TRBJ1-2, with D possibly matching TRBD1 (6 bases). CDR3: CASSRDRLSGYTF. The DNA for the CDR3 is TGTGCCAGCAGTCGCGACAGGCTCTCAGGCTACACCTTC.